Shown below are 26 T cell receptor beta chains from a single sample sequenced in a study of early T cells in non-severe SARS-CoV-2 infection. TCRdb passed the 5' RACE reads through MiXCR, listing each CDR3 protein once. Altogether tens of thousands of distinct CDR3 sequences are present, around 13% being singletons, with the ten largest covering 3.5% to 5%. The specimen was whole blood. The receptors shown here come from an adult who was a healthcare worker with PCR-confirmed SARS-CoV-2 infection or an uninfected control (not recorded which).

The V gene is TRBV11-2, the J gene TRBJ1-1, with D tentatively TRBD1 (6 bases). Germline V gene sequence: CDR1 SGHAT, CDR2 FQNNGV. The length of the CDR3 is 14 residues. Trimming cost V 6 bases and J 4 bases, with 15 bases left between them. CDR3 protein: CASSFDDRPTEAFF. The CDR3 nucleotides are TGTGCCAGCAGTTTCGACGACAGGCCCACTGAAGCTTTCTTT.

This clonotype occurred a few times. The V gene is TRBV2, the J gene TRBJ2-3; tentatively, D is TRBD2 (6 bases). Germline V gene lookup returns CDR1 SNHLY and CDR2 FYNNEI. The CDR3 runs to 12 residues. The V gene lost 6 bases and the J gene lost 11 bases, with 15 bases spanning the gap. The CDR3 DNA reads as TGTGCCAGCAGCCAGAGGCGGGACTTGCAGTATTTT. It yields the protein CASSQRRDLQYF.

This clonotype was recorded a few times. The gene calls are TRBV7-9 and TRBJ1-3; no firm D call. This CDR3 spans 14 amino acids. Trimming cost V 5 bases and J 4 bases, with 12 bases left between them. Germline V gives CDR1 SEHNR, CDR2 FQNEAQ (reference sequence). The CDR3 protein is CASSPRWRGNTIYF. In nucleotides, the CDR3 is TGTGCCAGCAGCCCCCGGTGGAGAGGAAACACCATATATTTT.

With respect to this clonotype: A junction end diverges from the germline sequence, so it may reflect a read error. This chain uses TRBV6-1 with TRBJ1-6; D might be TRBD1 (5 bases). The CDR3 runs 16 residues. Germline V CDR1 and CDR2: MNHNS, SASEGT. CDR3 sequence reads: CATSRTGGGENSSLHF. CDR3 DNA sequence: TGTGCCACCTCCCGGACGGGAGGAGGGGAGAATTCATCCCTCCACTTT.

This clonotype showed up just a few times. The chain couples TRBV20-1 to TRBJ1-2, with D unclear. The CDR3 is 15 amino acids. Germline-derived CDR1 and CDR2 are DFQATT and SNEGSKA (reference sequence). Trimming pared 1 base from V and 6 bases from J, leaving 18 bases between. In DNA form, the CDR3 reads TGCAGTGCTAGAGGTCTGGCCCGGGAGTTGGATGGCTACACCTTC. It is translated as CSARGLARELDGYTF.

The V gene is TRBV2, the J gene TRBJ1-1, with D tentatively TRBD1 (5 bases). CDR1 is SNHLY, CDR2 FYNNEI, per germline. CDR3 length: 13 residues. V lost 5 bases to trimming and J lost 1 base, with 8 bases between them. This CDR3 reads CASSTGRNTEAFF. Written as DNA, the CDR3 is TGTGCCAGCAGTACAGGCCGGAACACTGAAGCTTTCTTT.

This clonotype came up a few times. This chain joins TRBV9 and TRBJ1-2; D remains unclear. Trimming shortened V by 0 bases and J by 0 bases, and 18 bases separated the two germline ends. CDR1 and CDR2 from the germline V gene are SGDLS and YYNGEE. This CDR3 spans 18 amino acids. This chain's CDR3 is CASSVVPFGEGANYGYTF. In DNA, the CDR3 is TGTGCCAGCAGCGTAGTCCCGTTCGGGGAGGGAGCTAACTATGGCTACACCTTC.

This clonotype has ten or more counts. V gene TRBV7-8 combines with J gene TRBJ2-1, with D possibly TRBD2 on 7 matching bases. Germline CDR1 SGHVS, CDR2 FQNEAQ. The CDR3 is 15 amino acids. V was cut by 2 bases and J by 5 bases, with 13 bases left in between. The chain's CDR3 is CASSLRRGLDNEQFF. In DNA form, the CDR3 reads TGTGCCAGCAGCTTAAGGCGGGGGCTGGACAATGAGCAGTTCTTC.

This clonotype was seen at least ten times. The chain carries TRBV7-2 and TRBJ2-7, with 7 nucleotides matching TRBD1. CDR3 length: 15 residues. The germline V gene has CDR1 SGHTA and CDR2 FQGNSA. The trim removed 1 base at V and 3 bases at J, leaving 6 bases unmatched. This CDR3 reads CASSLVTGAVYEQYF. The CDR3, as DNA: TGTGCCAGCAGCTTAGTAACAGGGGCGGTCTACGAGCAGTACTTC.

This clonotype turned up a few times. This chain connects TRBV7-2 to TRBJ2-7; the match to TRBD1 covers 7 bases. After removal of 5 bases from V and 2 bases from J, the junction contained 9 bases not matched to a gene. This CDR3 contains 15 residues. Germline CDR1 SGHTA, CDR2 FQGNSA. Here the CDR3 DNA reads TGTGCCAGCAGCGTGGACGGGACAGCCACCTACGAGCAGTACTTC. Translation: CASSVDGTATYEQYF.

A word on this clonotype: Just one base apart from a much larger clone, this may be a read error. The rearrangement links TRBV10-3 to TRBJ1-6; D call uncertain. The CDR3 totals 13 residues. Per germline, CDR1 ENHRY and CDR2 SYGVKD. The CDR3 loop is CVTSRTENSPLHF. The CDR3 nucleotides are TGTGTCACCTCACGGACGGAAAATTCACCCCTCCACTTT.

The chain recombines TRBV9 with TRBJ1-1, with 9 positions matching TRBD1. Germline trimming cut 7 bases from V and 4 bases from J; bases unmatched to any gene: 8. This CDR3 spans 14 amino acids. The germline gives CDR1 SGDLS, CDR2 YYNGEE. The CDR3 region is CASGTGTGLTEAFF. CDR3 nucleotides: TGTGCCAGCGGCACTGGGACAGGGCTCACTGAAGCTTTCTTT.

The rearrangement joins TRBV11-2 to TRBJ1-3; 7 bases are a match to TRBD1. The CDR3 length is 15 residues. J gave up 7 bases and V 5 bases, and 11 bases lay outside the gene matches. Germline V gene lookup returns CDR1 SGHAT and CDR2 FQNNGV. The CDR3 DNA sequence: TGTGCCAGCAGCATCCGGGACAGCGGAGGGAACACCATATATTTT. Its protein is CASSIRDSGGNTIYF. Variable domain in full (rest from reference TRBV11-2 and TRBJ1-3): EAGVAQSPRYKIIEKRQSVAFWCNPISGHATLYWYQQILGQGPKLLIQFQNNGVVDDSQLPKDRFSAERLKGVDSTLKIQPAKLEDSAVYLCASSIRDSGGNTIYFGEGSWLTVV.

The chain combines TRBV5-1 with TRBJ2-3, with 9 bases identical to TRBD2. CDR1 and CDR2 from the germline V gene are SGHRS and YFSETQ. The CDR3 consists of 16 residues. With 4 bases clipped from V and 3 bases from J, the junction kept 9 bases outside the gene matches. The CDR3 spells CASSMTSGAMTDTQYF. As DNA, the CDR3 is TGCGCCAGCAGCATGACTAGCGGTGCCATGACAGATACGCAGTATTTT.

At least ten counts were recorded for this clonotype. CDR3 nucleotide sequence: TGTGCCAGCAGCTTAGTCAATGAGCAGTTCTTC. Translation: CASSLVNEQFF. This rearrangement joins TRBV7-9 to TRBJ2-1; no clear D gene. V gave up 1 base and J gave up 6 bases, with 1 base separating them. The CDR3 loop spans 11 amino acids. Germline-derived CDR1 and CDR2 are SEHNR and FQNEAQ (reference sequence). The variable domain in full, with the rest retrieved from reference TRBV7-9 and TRBJ2-1, is DTGVSQNPRHKITKRGQNVTFRCDPISEHNRLYWYRQTLGQGPEFLTYFQNEAQLEKSRLLSDRFSAERPKGSFSTLEIQRTEQGDSAMYLCASSLVNEQFFGPGTRLTVL.

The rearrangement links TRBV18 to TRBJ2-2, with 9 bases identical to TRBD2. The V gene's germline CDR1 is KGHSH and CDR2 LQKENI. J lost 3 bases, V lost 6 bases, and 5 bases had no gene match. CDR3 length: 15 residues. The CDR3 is CASSSERGDTGELFF. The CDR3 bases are TGTGCCAGCTCGTCGGAGCGGGGGGACACCGGGGAGCTGTTTTTT. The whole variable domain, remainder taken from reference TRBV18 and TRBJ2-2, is NAGVMQNPRHLVRRRGQEARLRCSPMKGHSHVYWYRQLPEEGLKFMVYLQKENIIDESGMPKERFSAEFPKEGPSILRIQQVVRGDSAAYFCASSSERGDTGELFFGEGSRLTVL.

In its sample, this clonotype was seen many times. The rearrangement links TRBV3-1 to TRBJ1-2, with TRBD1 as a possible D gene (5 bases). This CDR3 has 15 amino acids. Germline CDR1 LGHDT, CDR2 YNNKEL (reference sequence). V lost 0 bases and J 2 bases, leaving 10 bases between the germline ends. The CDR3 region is CASSQDTGRNYGYTF. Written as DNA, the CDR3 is TGTGCCAGCAGCCAAGACACAGGCAGGAACTATGGCTACACCTTC.

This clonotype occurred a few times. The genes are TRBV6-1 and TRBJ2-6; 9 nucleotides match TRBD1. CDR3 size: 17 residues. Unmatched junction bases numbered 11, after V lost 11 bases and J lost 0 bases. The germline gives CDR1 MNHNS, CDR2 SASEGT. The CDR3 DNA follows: TGTGCCGGCCGCCCTGGGACAGGGCCCTCTGGGGCCAACGTCCTGACTTTC. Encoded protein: CAGRPGTGPSGANVLTF.

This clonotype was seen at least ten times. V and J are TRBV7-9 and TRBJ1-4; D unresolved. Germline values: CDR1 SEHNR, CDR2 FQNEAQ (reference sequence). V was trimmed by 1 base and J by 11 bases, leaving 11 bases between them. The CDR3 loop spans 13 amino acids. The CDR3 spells CASSLEARDKLFF. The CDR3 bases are TGTGCCAGCAGCTTAGAAGCTCGGGATAAACTGTTTTTT.

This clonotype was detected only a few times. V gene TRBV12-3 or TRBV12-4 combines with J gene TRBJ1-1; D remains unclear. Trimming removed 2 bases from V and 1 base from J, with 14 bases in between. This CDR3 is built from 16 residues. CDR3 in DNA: TGTGCCAGCAGTTTAAGGCAGGCCGGATGGAACACTGAAGCTTTCTTT. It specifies CASSLRQAGWNTEAFF.

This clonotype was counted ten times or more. The CDR3 reads CASSFTTSGGSEQYF. The CDR3, as DNA: TGTGCCAGCAGCTTTACGACTAGCGGGGGGAGCGAGCAGTACTTC. The rearrangement links TRBV7-9 to TRBJ2-7, with TRBD2 identical over 13 bases. The V segment lost 3 bases and the J segment 6 bases; nucleotides outside the gene matches: 5. The CDR3 covers 15 residues. CDR1 is SEHNR and CDR2 is FQNEAQ in the germline V gene (reference sequence).

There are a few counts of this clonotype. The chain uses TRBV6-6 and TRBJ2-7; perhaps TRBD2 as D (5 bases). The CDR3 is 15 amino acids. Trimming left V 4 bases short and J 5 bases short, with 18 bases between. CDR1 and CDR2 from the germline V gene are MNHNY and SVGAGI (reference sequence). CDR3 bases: TGTGCCAGCAGTTCATCTGGACTCATAATCGACGAGCAGTACTTC. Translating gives CASSSSGLIIDEQYF.

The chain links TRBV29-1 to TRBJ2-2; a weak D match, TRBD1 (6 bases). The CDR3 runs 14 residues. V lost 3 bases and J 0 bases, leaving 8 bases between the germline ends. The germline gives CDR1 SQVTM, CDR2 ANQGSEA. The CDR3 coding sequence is TGCAGCGTTGAGCGGACAGCGAACACCGGGGAGCTGTTTTTT. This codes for CSVERTANTGELFF.

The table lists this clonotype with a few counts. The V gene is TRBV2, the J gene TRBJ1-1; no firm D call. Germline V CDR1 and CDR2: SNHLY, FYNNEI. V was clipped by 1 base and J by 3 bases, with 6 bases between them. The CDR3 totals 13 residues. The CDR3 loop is CASSEGQYTEAFF. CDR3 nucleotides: TGTGCCAGCAGTGAAGGGCAATACACTGAAGCTTTCTTT.

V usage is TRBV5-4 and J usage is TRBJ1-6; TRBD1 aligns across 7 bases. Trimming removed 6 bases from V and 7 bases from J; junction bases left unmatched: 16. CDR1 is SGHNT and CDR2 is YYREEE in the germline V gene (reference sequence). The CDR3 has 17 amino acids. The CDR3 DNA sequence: TGTGCCAGCACCCCCGGGGGACAGCTAGATAGAAATTCACCCCTCCACTTT. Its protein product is CASTPGGQLDRNSPLHF.

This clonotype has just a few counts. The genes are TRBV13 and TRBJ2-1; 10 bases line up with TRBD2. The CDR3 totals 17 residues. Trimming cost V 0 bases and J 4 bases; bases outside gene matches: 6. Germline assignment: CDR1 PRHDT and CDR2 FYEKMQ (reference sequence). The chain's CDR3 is CASSLGLTSGVYNEQFF. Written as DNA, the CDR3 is TGTGCCAGCAGCTTAGGATTAACTAGCGGGGTTTACAATGAGCAGTTCTTC.